The 12 T cell receptor beta chains presented below share a single source sample, sequenced in a study of blood T cell repertoires in COVID-19. The repertoire was sequenced with immunoSEQ multiplex PCR; TCRdb's copy has only in-frame clones and lacks some. The sample consists of about 42,000 clones, 85% to 90% of them appearing once. Material: peripheral blood. The receptors originated from a man aged 65 to 85 with acute or convalescent COVID-19.

The V and J genes are TRBV21-1 and TRBJ1-2; the D call TRBD1 from the table was never checked on the DNA. TRBV21-1 constitutes a pseudogene. The CDR3 covers 14 residues. Here the CDR3 DNA reads TGTGCCAGCAGCAAGCACTACAGGGGCCGTGGCTACACCTTC. This codes for CASSKHYRGRGYTF.

The chain recombines TRBV7-9 with TRBJ2-1; TRBD1 matches 8 bases. The CDR3 contains 15 residues. Germline CDR1 is SEHNR and CDR2 is FQNEAQ (reference sequence). With V trimmed by 4 bases and J by 5 bases, 7 bases remained unmatched. The CDR3 coding sequence is TGTGCCAGCAGCTCCAGGGACAGGATTAACAATGAGCAGTTCTTC. This translates into CASSSRDRINNEQFF.

The chain joins TRBV10-3 to TRBJ2-1, with a possible D match to TRBD1 (6 bases). The CDR3 consists of 14 residues. The germline CDR1 and CDR2 sequences are ENHRY and SYGVKD. Trimming left V 10 bases short and J 2 bases short, with 15 bases between. CDR3 loop: CASRPGQPYNEQFF. CDR3 DNA sequence: TGTGCCAGCAGACCGGGACAACCCTACAATGAGCAGTTCTTC.

The CDR3 DNA is TGCGCCAGCAGCTGGACCGACAGGAACACTGAAGCTTTCTTT. This sequence encodes CASSWTDRNTEAFF. This sequence joins TRBV5-1 and TRBJ1-1; the D gene is possibly TRBD1 (5 bases). The CDR3 contains 14 residues. The ends were cut back, 3 bases at V and 1 base at J, with 10 bases in the middle. In germline, CDR1 is SGHRS, CDR2 YFSETQ.

The chain combines TRBV7-9 with TRBJ1-6; D not certain. The CDR3 has 16 residues. CDR1 is SEHNR, CDR2 FQNEAQ, per germline (reference sequence). V gave up 1 base and J gave up 1 base, with 8 bases separating them. The CDR3 sequence is CASSLGQRSYNSPLHF. CDR3 nucleotide sequence: TGTGCCAGCAGCTTAGGGCAGAGGTCCTATAATTCACCCCTCCACTTT.

Comments on this clone: Other DNA sequences of this sample code for an identical CDR3. The chain has TRBV6-5 and TRBJ1-1, with TRBD1 matching over 7 bases. The CDR3 spans 13 residues. V shed 5 bases, J shed 3 bases, and the junction held 3 bases outside the gene matches. The germline CDR1 and CDR2 sequences are MNHEY and SVGAGI. The CDR3 nucleotides read TGTGCCAGCAGTCCCAGGGGGGACACTGAAGCTTTCTTT. Translating gives CASSPRGDTEAFF.

V gene TRBV7-8 combines with J gene TRBJ2-3; 10 positions agree with TRBD2. The trim removed 0 bases at V and 4 bases at J, leaving 4 bases unmatched. The germline V gene encodes CDR1 SGHVS and CDR2 FQNEAQ. There are 16 residues in the CDR3. The DNA for the CDR3 is TGTGCCAGCAGCTTAGCTGGAGCGGGGGGGCCAGATACGCAGTATTTT. Translation gives CASSLAGAGGPDTQYF.

The CDR3 nucleotides read TGCAGCGCCCAGGGGTGGGGAGACACTGAAGCTTTCTTT. Translated, it gives CSAQGWGDTEAFF. The gene calls are TRBV29-1 and TRBJ1-1; the D gene is possibly TRBD1 (6 bases). Trimming removed 7 bases at V and 3 bases at J, with 15 bases between. CDR1 is SQVTM and CDR2 is ANQGSEA in the germline V gene. The CDR3 is 13 amino acids.

This chain connects TRBV6-6 to TRBJ1-5; 7 positions agree with TRBD1. Germline CDR1 MNHNY, CDR2 SVGAGI (reference sequence). This CDR3 comprises 14 residues. The J segment lost 2 bases and the V segment lost 6 bases, leaving 4 bases of the junction unmatched. The CDR3 bases are TGTGCCAGCAGAGGCGGACAGGGCAATCAGCCCCAGCATTTT. It specifies CASRGGQGNQPQHF.

The chain has TRBV18 and TRBJ2-2; D unclear. Germline-derived CDR1 and CDR2 are KGHSH and LQKENI. This CDR3 region has 13 residues. Trimming removed 6 bases at V and 4 bases at J, with 9 bases between. The CDR3 sequence: CASSESSTGELFF. CDR3 nucleotides: TGTGCCAGCTCCGAGAGTAGCACCGGGGAGCTGTTTTTT.

The V gene is TRBV5-4, the J gene TRBJ2-3, with TRBD2 matching over 9 bases. CDR1 is SGHNT and CDR2 is YYREEE in the germline V gene (reference sequence). The CDR3 length is 17 residues. V dropped 4 bases and J dropped 3; count of bases not matched to a gene: 12. The CDR3 reads CASSPGGSGSGTDTQYF. CDR3 bases: TGTGCCAGCAGCCCCGGCGGTAGCGGGAGCGGAACAGATACGCAGTATTTT.

This sequence joins TRBV7-7 and TRBJ2-1, with a tentative D call TRBD2 (6 bases). From germline, CDR1 is SSHAT and CDR2 FNYEAQ (reference sequence). The CDR3 is 17 residues long. Trimming stripped 2 bases from V and 12 bases from J, with 26 bases between. The chain's CDR3 is CASSLYRRERRKGGQFF. The CDR3 nucleotides are TGTGCCAGCAGCTTATATCGTCGGGAGCGGAGAAAAGGTGGGCAGTTCTTC. Variable domain in full (rest from reference TRBV7-7 and TRBJ2-1): GAGVSQSPRYKVTKRGQDVTLRCDPISSHATLYWYQQALGQGPEFLTYFNYEAQPDKSGLPSDRFSAERPEGSISTLTIQRTEQRDSAMYRCASSLYRRERRKGGQFFGPGTRLTVL.